This TCR beta chain was sequenced for a study of blood T cell repertoires in COVID-19 (dated by TCRdb to 2020 to 2021). Regarding the study in general: The collaborator samples originated in the United States, Italy and Spain and spanned the acute and convalescent phases of COVID-19. The repertoires were released in a freely available public database intended as a resource for research on the immune response to SARS-CoV-2. Sample metadata almost always included a de-identified subject ID, COVID-19 status, age in years and sex. The material from the prospective study consisted of cDNA or gDNA derived from T cells, B-cell-depleted T cells, or PBMCs. Where available, HLA class I and class II types were obtained from metadata supplied by the sample provider rather than from assay-based typing. Subjects who had been exposed to COVID-19, were actively infected with it, or had recovered from it provided the deeply sampled blood TCRbeta repertoires that made up the dataset. Samples were obtained from the ongoing ImmuneRACE study (first 160 participants) and from some 1,200 subjects provided by 6 global collaborators.

Between the V and J ends, shortened by 3 bases and 3 bases respectively, the junction contains 11 bases. CDR1 MNHEY and CDR2 SVGEGT were looked up in the germline V gene. Including the terminal cysteine and phenylalanine, the CDR3 comprises 14 residues. Solely the CDR3 DNA is kept, with 42 bases framed from the first base. TCRbeta CDR3 regions were amplified from genomic DNA using the immunoSEQ Assay, a bias-controlled multiplex PCR. The published analysis was carried out like this. Within the assay, amplification of reference gene primers was used to estimate how many nucleated cells each sample contained. To quantify the absolute abundance of each unique TCRbeta CDR3 rearrangement, sequence reads were collapsed and filtered. For each sample, productive Simpson clonality was calculated as the square root of Simpson's diversity index over productive rearrangements. Not all clones reach the TCRdb copy of this immuneACCESS table, which keeps in-frame sequences only. Checked studies attribute under half of the gap to unresolved V genes and leave the rest unexplained. V and J calls and clone size come straight from that table; D and trimming were deduced from the DNA. This sample lists 300,000 to 350,000 clones; about nine tenths were detected once. Approximately 2.2% of the sample comes from the top ten.

The full study reports these points: The quantity of clinical and demographic metadata differed by source and by participant and was supplied without curation.

A remark on this clone: Its antigen target is currently unknown. Per-nucleotide qualities are absent, and no much larger clonotype sits a single base away.

The collaborating institutions used their own protocols to collect whole blood in K2EDTA tubes. For TCRbeta analysis, collaborators shipped samples in one of three forms: frozen whole blood, isolated PBMCs, or DNA extracted from either of those sample types. The TCR sequence derives from a young man with active or convalescent COVID-19. The rearranged segments are TRBV6-2 or TRBV6-3 and TRBJ1-1; D gene: possibly TRBD1, on 5 matching bases. The specimen was peripheral blood. The nucleotides read TGTGCCAGCAGTTATCAGGGTTTGGACACTGAAGCTTTCTTT. It encodes CASSYQGLDTEAFF.